These T cell receptor beta chains were read from a single sample in a study of breast tumors, draining lymph nodes, adjacent tissues. TCRdb redid the calling of the multiplex PCR reads with MiXCR, one entry per CDR3 protein. The data show around 170,000 distinct CDR3 sequences, 30% to 35% seen once. The sequenced sample was axillary lymph node tissue. The receptors shown here come from a female donor with breast cancer. Some clones in this sample may be carry-over from other donors' samples. Both conserved end residues are part of each CDR3. A row's size may be missing; if present it is once, few, many or a size class.

many,TRBV12-5,TRBJ2-7,CASGSGTGNYEQYF
many,TRBV4-1,TRBJ2-1,CASSQTPISYNEQFF
many,TRBV6-1,TRBJ2-3,CASSGQRDTQYF
.,TRBV29-1,TRBJ1-4,CSRDTTTNEKLFF
many,TRBV11-2,TRBJ2-3,CASSLGISGFTDTQYF
.,TRBV20-1,TRBJ2-5,CSASPYDWGSGNRYRETQYF
.,TRBV27,TRBJ2-1,CASSTPGLGGNEQFF
many,TRBV10-3,TRBJ2-7,CAIGQGLLYEQYF
once,TRBV7-9,TRBJ2-1,CASSGLAYNEQFF
.,TRBV20-1,TRBJ2-1,CSALGLAGSSYNEQFF
.,TRBV7-9,TRBJ2-5,CASSHSDRVGKETQYF
.,TRBV28,TRBJ2-3,CASILRDRGTDTQYF
.,TRBV20-1,TRBJ1-1,CSASTRQGGNTEAFF
many,TRBV7-9,TRBJ1-5,CASSFAMDQPQHF
many,TRBV11-2,TRBJ2-7,CATKVAGGTEQYF
many,TRBV11-2,TRBJ2-5,CASSLYPNQETQYF
many,TRBV7-2,TRBJ2-7,CASSPLAGAPHEQYF
many,TRBV20-1,TRBJ2-3,CSPLLAGGGTDTQYF
.,TRBV5-6,TRBJ1-4,CASSCGGVAGEKLFF
many,TRBV7-2,TRBJ2-7,CASSPDSGIVFSRPYEQYF
many,TRBV12-3/TRBV12-4,TRBJ2-3,CASSINRGRTDTQYF
.,TRBV7-9,TRBJ1-2,CASSSTGYGYTF
many,TRBV29-1,TRBJ2-7,CSVAQGSSYEQYF
.,TRBV7-9,TRBJ1-1,CASSSARVGTEAFF